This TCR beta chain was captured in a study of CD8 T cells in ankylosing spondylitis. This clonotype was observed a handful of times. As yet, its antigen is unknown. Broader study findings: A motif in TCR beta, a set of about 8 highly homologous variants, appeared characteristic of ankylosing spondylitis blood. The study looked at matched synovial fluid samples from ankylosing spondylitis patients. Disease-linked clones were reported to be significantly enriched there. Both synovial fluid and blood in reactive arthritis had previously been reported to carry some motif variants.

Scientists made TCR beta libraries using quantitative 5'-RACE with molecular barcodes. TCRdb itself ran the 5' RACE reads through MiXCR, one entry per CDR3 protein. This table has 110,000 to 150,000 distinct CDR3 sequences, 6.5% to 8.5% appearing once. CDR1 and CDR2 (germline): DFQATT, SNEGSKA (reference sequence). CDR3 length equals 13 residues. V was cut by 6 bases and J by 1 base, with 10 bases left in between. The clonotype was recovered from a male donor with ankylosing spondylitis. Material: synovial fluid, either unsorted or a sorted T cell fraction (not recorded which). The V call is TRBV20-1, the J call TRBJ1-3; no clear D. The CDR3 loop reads CSAEGGSGNTIYF. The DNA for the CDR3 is TGCAGTGCGGAGGGAGGGTCTGGAAACACCATATATTTT.